This is a list of T cell receptor beta chains from one sample in a study of beta chain features in type 1 diabetes. Assay: immunoSEQ multiplex PCR; the TCRdb copy retains only in-frame clones and omits some. The table lists about 230,000 clones, around 10% of them singletons, with 0.03% to 0.04% in the top ten. Sequenced material: naive CD4+ T cells from blood. These receptors all come from a woman aged 18 to 35 in good health. Each CDR3 is given with its conserved first and last residue. The D gene is left open where the match is weak. Only some rows state a clone size, as once, few, many or a class for expanded clones.

J gene | D gene | clone size | V gene | CDR3 DNA | CDR3 protein
TRBJ2-7 | NA | few | TRBV5-1 | TGCGCCAGCAGCAGGGCGGGACTCGGGGGCGAGCAGTACTTC | CASSRAGLGGEQYF
TRBJ2-1 | TRBD2 | NA | TRBV4-2 | TGTGCCAGCAGCCCGGGGGGATCCCTCCCTTACAATGAGCAGTTCTTC | CASSPGGSLPYNEQFF
TRBJ2-1 | TRBD2 | few | TRBV2 | TGTGCCAGCAGTTTACCGGGACTAGCGACAGACAATGAGCAGTTCTTC | CASSLPGLATDNEQFF
TRBJ1-2 | NA | NA | TRBV30 | TGTGCCTGGAGTAGAGAGGGTACTGGCTACACCTTC | CAWSREGTGYTF
TRBJ2-1 | NA | NA | TRBV19 | TGTGCCAGTAGTATCCAGACGCGGAGCTCCTACAATGAGCAGTTCTTC | CASSIQTRSSYNEQFF
TRBJ1-5 | NA | NA | TRBV2 | TGTGCCAGCAGTAGCGGACAGCCAATACGGCCCCAGCATTTT | CASSSGQPIRPQHF
TRBJ2-3 | TRBD2 | NA | TRBV28 | TGTGCCAGCAGTTTATTGGGAGCGGGGTATACAGATACGCAGTATTTT | CASSLLGAGYTDTQYF
TRBJ2-5 | NA | NA | TRBV19 | TGTGCCAGTAGTATAGGGGGCCCAGGCGAGACCCAGTACTTC | CASSIGGPGETQYF
TRBJ2-7 | NA | few | TRBV27 | TGTGCCAGCAGTTTACTGAGCAGGGGCTACGAGCAGTACTTC | CASSLLSRGYEQYF
TRBJ2-1 | NA | NA | TRBV19 | TGTGCCAGTAGTATAACGGGGTCCTACAATGAGCAGTTCTTC | CASSITGSYNEQFF
TRBJ1-2 | NA | few | TRBV6-5 | TGTGCCAGCAGCACCGGGACAAACTATGGCTACACCTTC | CASSTGTNYGYTF
TRBJ1-1 | NA | NA | TRBV25-1 | TGTGCCAGCAGTGAATTCGGGACAAAGGGGACTGAAGCTTTCTTT | CASSEFGTKGTEAFF
TRBJ2-5 | TRBD1 | NA | TRBV29-1 | TGCAGCGTTGATACCGGGACAGGTCTGGAGCAGTACTTC | CSVDTGTGLEQYF
TRBJ1-3 | TRBD1 | few | TRBV30 | TGTGCCTGGAGACCGGGACAGGGAAACACCATATATTTT | CAWRPGQGNTIYF
TRBJ2-7 | TRBD1 | NA | TRBV7-9 | TGTGCCAGCAGCTTAGTTCGCAGGGGGTCCTACGAGCAGTACTTC | CASSLVRRGSYEQYF
TRBJ1-2 | TRBD1 | NA | TRBV27 | TGTGCCAGCAGTTCGTCCCAGGGGGCCTTCTATGGCTACACCTTC | CASSSSQGAFYGYTF
TRBJ2-7 | NA | few | TRBV10-2 | TGCGCCAGCAGTGATAGTGGGCAGTACTTC | CASSDSGQYF
TRBJ2-5 | NA | few | TRBV5-4 | TGTGCCAGCAGTTCTCCTCAAGAGACCCAGTACTTC | CASSSPQETQYF
TRBJ2-1 | TRBD2 | few | TRBV4-2 | TGTGCCAGCAGCCAAGGGGCCGGACTAGCGGGAGGGAACAATGAGCAGTTCTTC | CASSQGAGLAGGNNEQFF
TRBJ2-2 | TRBD2 | NA | TRBV5-4 | TGTGCCAGCAGCTTGTCCATTCTAGCGGCCGGGGCGAACACCGGGGAGCTGTTTTTT | CASSLSILAAGANTGELFF
TRBJ2-7 | TRBD2 | few | TRBV19 | TGTGCCAGTAGTATTCGGGGACTAGCGGGTCCCTCCTACGAGCAGTACTTC | CASSIRGLAGPSYEQYF
TRBJ2-1 | TRBD2 | few | TRBV6-1 | TGTGCCAGCACTGAAAGGACGATGCGAGCGGGAGGGCCGGGCAATGAGCAGTTCTTC | CASTERTMRAGGPGNEQFF
TRBJ2-1 | TRBD2 | NA | TRBV9 | TGTGCCAGCAGCGTAGGGGGGGGAGACCTTCTAGGCTCCTACAATGAGCAGTTCTTC | CASSVGGGDLLGSYNEQFF
TRBJ1-5 | NA | few | TRBV19 | TGTGCCACCGGACCTGGGCAGGGGTTAAATCAGCCCCAGCATTTT | CATGPGQGLNQPQHF
TRBJ2-3 | TRBD2 | NA | TRBV5-4 | TGTGCCAGCAGCTTGGGGACTAGCGGGGGGGCGGGAGATACGCAGTATTTT | CASSLGTSGGAGDTQYF
TRBJ1-6 | TRBD1 | NA | TRBV4-1 | TGCGCCAGCAGCGTCCGGGACAGGGATTCACCCCTCCACTTT | CASSVRDRDSPLHF